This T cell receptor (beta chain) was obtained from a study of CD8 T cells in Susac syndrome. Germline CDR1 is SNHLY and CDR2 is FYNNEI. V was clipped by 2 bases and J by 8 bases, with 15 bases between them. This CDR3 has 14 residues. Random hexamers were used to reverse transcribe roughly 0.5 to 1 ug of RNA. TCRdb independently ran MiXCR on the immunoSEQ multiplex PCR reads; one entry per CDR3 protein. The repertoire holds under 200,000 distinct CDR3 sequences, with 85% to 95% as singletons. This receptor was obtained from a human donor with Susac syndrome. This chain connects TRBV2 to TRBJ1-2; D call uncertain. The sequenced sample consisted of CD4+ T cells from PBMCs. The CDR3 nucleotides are TGTGCCAGCAGTGAATCGAGGTCTGCGGGAGGCTACACCTTC. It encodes CASSESRSAGGYTF.